The present T cell receptor beta chain was sequenced within a study of Ad26.COV2.S vaccination and SARS-CoV-2 variants. The length of the CDR3 is 22 residues. Germline loops: CDR1 LGHDT, CDR2 YNNKEL (reference sequence). V gave up 2 bases and J gave up 7 bases; unmatched junction bases: 23. Documented treatment: some 20 received Ad26.COV2.S at low or high dose, single or two shots; about five received placebo; per-sample allocation not given. Vaccine and placebo recipients were sampled on day 63 after the first injection. A Boston adult aged 18-55 years was the donor. The shot given was an Ad26 vector that makes Wuhan-strain SARS-CoV-2 spike. Overall study findings and caveats: It is possible that the TCR breadth and depth analyses underestimated the total T cell responses. Across vaccine and placebo recipients, the breadth of non-spike TCRs was similar.

TCRdb's table, derived via immunoSEQ multiplex PCR, lists solely in-frame clones and lacks some. The sample holds fewer than 800,000 clones, roughly nine tenths seen once. Concerning this clone itself: Its antigen is not known.

The sequences come from peripheral blood, collected in a trial of Ad26.COV2.S vaccine versus placebo. The TCR comes from a person between 18 and 60 years old who received the Ad26.COV2.S COVID-19 vaccine or a placebo. The chain joins TRBV3-1 (or the pseudogene TRBV3-2) to TRBJ2-1, with TRBD2 matching 13 bases. The CDR3 is CASSQKSGKKVTSGGLGNEQFF. CDR3 in DNA: TGTGCCAGCAGCCAAAAGTCGGGTAAAAAGGTGACTAGCGGGGGGCTAGGGAATGAGCAGTTCTTC.